This T cell receptor beta chain stems from a study of blood T cell repertoires in COVID-19. Overall study context: The United States, Italy and Spain provided the acute and convalescent COVID-19 samples. PBMCs, B-cell-depleted T cells, or T cells were the source of the cDNA or gDNA that made up the material.

Per the authors' pipeline: Using reference gene primer amplification, nucleated cell counts were estimated. Measured with immunoSEQ multiplex PCR; TCRdb has only the in-frame clones, and not every one. D and trimming come from the DNA, and the V and J calls and clone size come from that table. Found here are 150,000 to 200,000 clones, 85% to 90% of them singletons; the top ten hold approximately 7%. V was clipped by 2 bases and J by 1 base, with 5 bases between them. CDR1 is MGHRA, CDR2 YSYEKL, per germline. This CDR3 has 13 amino acids. This clonotype was sampled from a middle-aged man with active or convalescent COVID-19. The V and J genes are TRBV4-1 and TRBJ1-1; D unresolved. The material sequenced was peripheral blood. CDR3 protein: CASSQKQNTEAFF. CDR3 nucleotides: TGCGCCAGCAGCCAAAAACAGAACACTGAAGCTTTCTTT.